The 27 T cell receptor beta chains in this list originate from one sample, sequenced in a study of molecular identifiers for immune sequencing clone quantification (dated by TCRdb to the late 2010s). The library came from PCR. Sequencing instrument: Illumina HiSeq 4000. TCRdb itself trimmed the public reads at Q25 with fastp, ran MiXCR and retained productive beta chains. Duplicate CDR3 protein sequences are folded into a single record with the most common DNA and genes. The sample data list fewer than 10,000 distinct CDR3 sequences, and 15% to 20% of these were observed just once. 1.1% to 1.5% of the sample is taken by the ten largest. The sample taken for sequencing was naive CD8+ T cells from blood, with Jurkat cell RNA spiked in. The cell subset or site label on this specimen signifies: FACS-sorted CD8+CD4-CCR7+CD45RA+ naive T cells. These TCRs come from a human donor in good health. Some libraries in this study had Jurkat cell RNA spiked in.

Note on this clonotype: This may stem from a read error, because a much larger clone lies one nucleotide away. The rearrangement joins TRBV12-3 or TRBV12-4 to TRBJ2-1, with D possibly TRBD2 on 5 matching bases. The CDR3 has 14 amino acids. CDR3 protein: CAISWSLSGLDQFF. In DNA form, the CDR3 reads TGTGCCATCAGTTGGTCCCTGTCCGGACTCGACCAGTTCTTC.

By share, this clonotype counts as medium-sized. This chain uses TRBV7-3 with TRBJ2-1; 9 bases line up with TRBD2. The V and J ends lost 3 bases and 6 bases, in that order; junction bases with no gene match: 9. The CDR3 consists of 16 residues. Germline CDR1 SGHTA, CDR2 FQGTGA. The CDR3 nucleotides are TGTGCCAGCAGCTTCCTGGCGGGAGGGCTCTCCAATGAGCAGTTCTTC. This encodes CASSFLAGGLSNEQFF.

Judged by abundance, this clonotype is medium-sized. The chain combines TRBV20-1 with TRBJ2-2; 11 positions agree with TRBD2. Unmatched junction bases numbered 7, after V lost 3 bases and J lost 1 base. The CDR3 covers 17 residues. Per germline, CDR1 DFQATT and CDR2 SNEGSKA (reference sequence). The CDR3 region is CSARALGTSGNTGELFF. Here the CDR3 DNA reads TGCAGTGCTAGGGCCCTCGGGACTAGCGGGAACACCGGGGAGCTGTTTTTT.

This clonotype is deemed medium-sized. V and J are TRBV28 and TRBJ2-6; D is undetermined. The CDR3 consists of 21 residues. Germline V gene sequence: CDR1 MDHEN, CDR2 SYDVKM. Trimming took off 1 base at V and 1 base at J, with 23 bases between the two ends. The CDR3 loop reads CASSLSVTGLLVKSGANVLTF. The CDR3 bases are TGTGCCAGCAGTTTATCCGTAACGGGCCTCCTCGTCAAATCTGGGGCCAACGTCCTGACTTTC.

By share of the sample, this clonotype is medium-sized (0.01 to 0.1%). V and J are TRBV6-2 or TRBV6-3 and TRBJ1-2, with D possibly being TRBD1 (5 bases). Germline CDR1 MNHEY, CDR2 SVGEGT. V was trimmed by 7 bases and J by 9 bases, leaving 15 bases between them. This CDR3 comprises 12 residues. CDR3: CASTKPGPSYTF. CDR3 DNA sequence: TGTGCCAGCACCAAGCCGGGGCCGAGCTACACCTTC.

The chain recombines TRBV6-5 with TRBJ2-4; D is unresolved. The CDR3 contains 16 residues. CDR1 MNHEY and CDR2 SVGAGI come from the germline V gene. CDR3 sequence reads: CTNSYDGSVAKNIQYF. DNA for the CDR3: TGTACCAACAGTTATGATGGCAGCGTAGCCAAAAACATTCAGTACTTC.

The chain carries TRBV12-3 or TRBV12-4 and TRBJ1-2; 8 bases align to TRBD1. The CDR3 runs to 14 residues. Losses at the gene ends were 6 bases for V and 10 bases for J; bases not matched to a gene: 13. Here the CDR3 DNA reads TGTGCCAGCAGCTCAGACAGGGGAAACTCCGACTACACCTTC. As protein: CASSSDRGNSDYTF.

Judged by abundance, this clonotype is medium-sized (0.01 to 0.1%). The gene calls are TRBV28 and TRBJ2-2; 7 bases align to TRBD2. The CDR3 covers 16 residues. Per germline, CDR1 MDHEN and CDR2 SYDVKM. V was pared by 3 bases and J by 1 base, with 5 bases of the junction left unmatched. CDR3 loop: CASSFLSSGNTGELFF. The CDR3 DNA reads TGTGCCAGCAGTTTTCTGTCTAGCGGGAACACCGGGGAGCTGTTTTTT.

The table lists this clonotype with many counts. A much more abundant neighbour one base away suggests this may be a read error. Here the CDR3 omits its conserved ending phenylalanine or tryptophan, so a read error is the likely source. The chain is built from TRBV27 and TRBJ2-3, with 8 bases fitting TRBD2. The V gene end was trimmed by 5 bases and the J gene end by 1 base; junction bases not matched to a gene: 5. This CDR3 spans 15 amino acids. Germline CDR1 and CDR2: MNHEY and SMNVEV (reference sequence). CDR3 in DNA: TGTGCCAGCAGTCCAGAGACTAGCGGCACAGATACGCAGTATTCT. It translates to CASSPETSGTDTQYS.

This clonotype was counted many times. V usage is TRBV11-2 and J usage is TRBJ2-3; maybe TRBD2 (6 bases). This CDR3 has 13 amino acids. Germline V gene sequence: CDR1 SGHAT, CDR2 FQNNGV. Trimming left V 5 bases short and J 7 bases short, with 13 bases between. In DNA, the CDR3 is TGTGCCAGCAGCCCCGGGACTCAATATACGCAGTATTTT. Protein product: CASSPGTQYTQYF. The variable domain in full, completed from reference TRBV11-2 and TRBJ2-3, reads EAGVAQSPRYKIIEKRQSVAFWCNPISGHATLYWYQQILGQGPKLLIQFQNNGVVDDSQLPKDRFSAERLKGVDSTLKIQPAKLEDSAVYLCASSPGTQYTQYFGPGTRLTVL.

CDR3 region: CASSPVPQRSYEQYF. The CDR3 DNA reads TGTGCCAGCAGCCCAGTCCCGCAGCGTTCCTACGAGCAGTACTTC. The chain recombines TRBV28 with TRBJ2-7; D is unresolved. The CDR3 totals 15 residues. Trimming took 6 bases from V and 1 from J, leaving 16 bases between them. Germline CDR1 reads MDHEN; CDR2 reads SYDVKM. Combining the CDR3 with reference TRBV28 and TRBJ2-7 gives the whole variable domain DVKVTQSSRYLVKRTGEKVFLECVQDMDHENMFWYRQDPGLGLRLIYFSYDVKMKEKGDIPEGYSVSREKKERFSLILESASTNQTSMYLCASSPVPQRSYEQYFGPGTRLTVT.

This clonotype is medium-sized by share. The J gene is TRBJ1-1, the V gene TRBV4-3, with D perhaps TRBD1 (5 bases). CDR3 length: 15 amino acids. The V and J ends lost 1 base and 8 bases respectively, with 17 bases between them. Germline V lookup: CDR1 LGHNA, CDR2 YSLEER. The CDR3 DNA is TGCGCCAGCAGCCAAGTAGGTCTTTCTACAGGAGAAGCTTTCTTT. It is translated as CASSQVGLSTGEAFF.

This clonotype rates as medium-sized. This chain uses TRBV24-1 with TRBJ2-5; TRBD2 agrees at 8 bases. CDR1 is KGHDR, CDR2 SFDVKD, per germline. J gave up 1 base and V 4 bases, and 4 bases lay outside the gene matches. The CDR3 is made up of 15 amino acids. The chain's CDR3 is CATSELAGFQETQYF. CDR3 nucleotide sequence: TGTGCCACCAGTGAGCTAGCGGGTTTCCAAGAGACCCAGTACTTC.

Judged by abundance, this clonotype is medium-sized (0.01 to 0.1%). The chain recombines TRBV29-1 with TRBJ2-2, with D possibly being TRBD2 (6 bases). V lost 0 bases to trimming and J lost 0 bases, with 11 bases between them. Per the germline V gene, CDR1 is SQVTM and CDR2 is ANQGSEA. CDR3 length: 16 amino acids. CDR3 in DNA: TGCAGCGTTGAAGATCGGCAGCGGGCGAACACCGGGGAGCTGTTTTTT. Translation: CSVEDRQRANTGELFF.

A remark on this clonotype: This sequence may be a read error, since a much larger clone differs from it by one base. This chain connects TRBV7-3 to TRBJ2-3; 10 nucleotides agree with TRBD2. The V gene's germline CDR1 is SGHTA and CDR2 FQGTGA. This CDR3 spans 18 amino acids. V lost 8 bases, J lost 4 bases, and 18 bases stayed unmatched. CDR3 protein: CASGTPPSSGSLADTQYF. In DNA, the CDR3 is TGTGCCAGCGGCACCCCCCCATCTAGCGGGAGTTTGGCAGATACGCAGTATTTT.

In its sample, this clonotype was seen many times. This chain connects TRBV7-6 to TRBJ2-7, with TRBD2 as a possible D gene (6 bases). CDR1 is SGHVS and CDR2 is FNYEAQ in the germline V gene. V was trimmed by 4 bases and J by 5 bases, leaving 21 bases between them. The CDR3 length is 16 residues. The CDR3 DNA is TGTGCCAGCAGCTCTGATTCGGGGGAAGGAGCCGACGAGCAGTACTTC. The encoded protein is CASSSDSGEGADEQYF.

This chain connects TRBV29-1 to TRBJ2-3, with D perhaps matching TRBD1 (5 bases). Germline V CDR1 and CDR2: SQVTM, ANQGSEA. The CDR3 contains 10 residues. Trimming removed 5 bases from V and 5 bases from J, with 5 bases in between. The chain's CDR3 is CSVTGDTQYF. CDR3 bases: TGCAGCGTTACAGGAGATACGCAGTATTTT.

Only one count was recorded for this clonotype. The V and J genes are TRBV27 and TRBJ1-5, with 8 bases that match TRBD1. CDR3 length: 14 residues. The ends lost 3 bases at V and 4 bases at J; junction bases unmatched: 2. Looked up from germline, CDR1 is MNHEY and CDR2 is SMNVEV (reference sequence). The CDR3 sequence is CASSLQGANQPQHF. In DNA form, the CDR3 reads TGTGCCAGCAGTTTGCAGGGGGCTAATCAGCCCCAGCATTTT.

As DNA, the CDR3 is TGTGCCAGCAGCTCAATCACCGGGGAGCTGTTTTTT. Its protein is CASSSITGELFF. The chain uses TRBV7-9 and TRBJ2-2; D gene uncertain. Per germline, CDR1 SEHNR and CDR2 FQNEAQ (reference sequence). The germline V and J ends were trimmed by 4 bases and 4 bases, with 4 bases remaining between them. This CDR3 is built from 12 residues. Using reference TRBV7-9 and TRBJ2-2 for the parts outside the CDR3, the full variable domain is DTGVSQNPRHKITKRGQNVTFRCDPISEHNRLYWYRQTLGQGPEFLTYFQNEAQLEKSRLLSDRFSAERPKGSFSTLEIQRTEQGDSAMYLCASSSITGELFFGEGSRLTVL.

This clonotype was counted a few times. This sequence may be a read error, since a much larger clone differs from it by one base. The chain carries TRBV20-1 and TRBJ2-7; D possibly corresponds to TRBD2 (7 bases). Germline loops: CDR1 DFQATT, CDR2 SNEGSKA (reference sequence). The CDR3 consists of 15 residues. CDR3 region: CSARDQGGAPYERYF. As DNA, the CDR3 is TGCAGTGCTAGAGACCAAGGGGGGGCCCCATACGAGCGGTACTTC.

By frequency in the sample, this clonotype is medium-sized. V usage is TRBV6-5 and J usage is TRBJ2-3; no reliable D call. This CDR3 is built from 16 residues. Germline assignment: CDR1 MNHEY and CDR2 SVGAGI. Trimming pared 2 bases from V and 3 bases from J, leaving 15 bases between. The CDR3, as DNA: TGTGCCAGCAGTTACAGGGTGGCTCCCCGGACAGATACGCAGTATTTT. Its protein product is CASSYRVAPRTDTQYF.

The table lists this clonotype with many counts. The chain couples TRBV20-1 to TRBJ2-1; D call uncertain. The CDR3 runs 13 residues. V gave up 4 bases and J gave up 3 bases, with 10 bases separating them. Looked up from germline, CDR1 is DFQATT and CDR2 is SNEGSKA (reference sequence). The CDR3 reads CSAIGRNYNEQFF. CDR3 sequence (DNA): TGCAGTGCTATTGGTAGAAACTACAATGAGCAGTTCTTC.

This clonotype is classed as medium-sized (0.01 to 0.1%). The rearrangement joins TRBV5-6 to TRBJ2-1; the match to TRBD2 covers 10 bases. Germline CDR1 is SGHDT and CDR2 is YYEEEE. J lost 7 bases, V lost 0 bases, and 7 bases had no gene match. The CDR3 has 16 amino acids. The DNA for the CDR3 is TGTGCCAGCAGCTTGGCTCTAGGACTAGCGGTTAATGAGCAGTTCTTC. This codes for CASSLALGLAVNEQFF.

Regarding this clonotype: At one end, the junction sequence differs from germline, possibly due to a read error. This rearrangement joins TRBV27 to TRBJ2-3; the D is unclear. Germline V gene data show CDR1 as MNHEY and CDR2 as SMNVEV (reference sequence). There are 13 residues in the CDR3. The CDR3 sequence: CARSLWWADTQYF. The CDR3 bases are TGTGCCCGCAGTTTATGGTGGGCGGATACGCAGTATTTT.

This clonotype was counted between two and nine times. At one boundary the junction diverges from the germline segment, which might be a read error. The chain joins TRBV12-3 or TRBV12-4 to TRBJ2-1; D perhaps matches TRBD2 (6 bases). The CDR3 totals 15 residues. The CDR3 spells CAGSGGTNGLDEQFF. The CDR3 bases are TGTGCCGGCAGTGGGGGGACGAACGGCCTGGATGAGCAGTTCTTC.

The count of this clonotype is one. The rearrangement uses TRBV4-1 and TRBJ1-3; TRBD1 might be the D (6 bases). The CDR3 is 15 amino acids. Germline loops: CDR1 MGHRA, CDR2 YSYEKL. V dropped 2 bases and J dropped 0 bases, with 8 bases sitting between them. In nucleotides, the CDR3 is TGCGCCAGCAGCCAAACAGGGTTCTCTGGAAACACCATATATTTT. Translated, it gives CASSQTGFSGNTIYF.

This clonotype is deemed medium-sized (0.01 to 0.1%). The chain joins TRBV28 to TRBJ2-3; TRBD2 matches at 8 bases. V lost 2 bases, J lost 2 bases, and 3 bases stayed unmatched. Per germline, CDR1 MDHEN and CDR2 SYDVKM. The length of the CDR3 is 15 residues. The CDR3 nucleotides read TGTGCCAGCAGTTTAACTAGCGGCTACACAGATACGCAGTATTTT. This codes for CASSLTSGYTDTQYF.